Included here is one T cell receptor (beta chain) sequence, with context. The V gene's germline CDR1 is SGHTA and CDR2 FQGNSA. The CDR3 has 16 residues. V lost 5 bases, J lost 4 bases, and 10 bases stayed unmatched. The sample originates from a study of T cell changes during pregnancy in multiple sclerosis. This table comes from immunoSEQ multiplex PCR, and its TCRdb copy is limited to in-frame clones, with some not included. Here the sample spans about 68,000 clones, 92% being singletons. The TCR originated in a female donor in good health, enrolled as a control in a pregnancy study. This chain links TRBV7-2 with TRBJ1-2; 10 positions match TRBD1. Sample: peripheral blood, taken in the second trimester of pregnancy. CDR3 nucleotides: TGTGCCAGCAGCGTGGACAGGGGGGCACCAGTCTATGGCTACACCTTC. Its protein product is CASSVDRGAPVYGYTF. Full variable domain (missing parts from reference TRBV7-2 and TRBJ1-2): GAGVSQSPSNKVTEKGKDVELRCDPISGHTALYWYRQSLGQGLEFLIYFQGNSAPDKSGLPSDRFSAERTGGSVSTLTIQRTQQEDSAVYLCASSVDRGAPVYGYTFGSGTRLTVV.